The sequence of this T cell receptor (beta chain) was determined in a study of cytomegalovirus exposure and HLA in healthy donors. PCR was performed using 60 Vbeta and 13 Jbeta primers. Measured with immunoSEQ multiplex PCR; TCRdb has only the in-frame clones, and not every one. Counted here are roughly 86,000 clones, around 66% occurring once; the ten biggest clones make up about 3.9%. V dropped 0 bases and J dropped 5 bases, with 8 bases sitting between them. This CDR3 is 13 amino acids long. Germline V gives CDR1 SGDLS, CDR2 YYNGEE. As to this clone: The antigen remains undetermined.

Whole-study findings and limits: Through in vitro validation, three CMV-associated chains were shown to be specific for CMV antigens.

Sequenced: PBMCs. The source of this sequence is a young man in good health and CMV-seronegative. J is TRBJ2-5 and V is TRBV9; weak D call: TRBD1 (6 bases). CDR3 sequence reads: CASSVGGRETQYF. In nucleotides, the CDR3 is TGTGCCAGCAGCGTAGGGGGGCGGGAGACCCAGTACTTC.